This TCR beta chain was documented in a study of radiotherapy plus CTLA-4 blockade in lung cancer. The germline V gene encodes CDR1 MNHNY and CDR2 SVGAGI (reference sequence). V was pared by 5 bases and J by 3 bases, with 13 bases between. This CDR3 has 14 amino acids. Assay used: immunoSEQ multiplex PCR; TCRdb lists only in-frame clones, some missing. The repertoire holds tens of thousands of clones, with around 72% as singletons. The V call is TRBV6-6, the J call TRBJ1-2; a possible D gene is TRBD1 (6 bases). The material sequenced was peripheral blood, taken from a patient treated with radiotherapy plus ipilimumab. The source is a human donor with non-small cell lung cancer who had a complete response to radiotherapy plus ipilimumab. This chain's CDR3 is CASSGRGVDYGYTF. The CDR3 DNA sequence: TGTGCCAGCAGTGGCAGGGGCGTAGACTATGGCTACACCTTC.